This T cell receptor beta chain was retrieved from a study of beta chain features in type 1 diabetes. Study details: Examination covered fewer than 110 million sorted cells spanning all samples. Findings of the study overall: The naive, central memory and Treg TCRB repertoires showed an apparent similarity that was greater among patients than among healthy donors. Fewer junction insertions and more nucleotide deletions appeared in type 1 diabetes patients. In all four CD4+ subsets, TCRB CDR3 length was significantly, moderately reduced in type 1 diabetes.

Sorting that relied on CD45RO/CCR7/CD25/CD127/CD95/CD27 yielded CD4+ naive, central memory, regulatory and stem cell-like memory cells. Trimming removed 1 base from V and 10 bases from J, with 10 bases in between. This CDR3 is built from 12 residues. In germline, CDR1 is SEHNR, CDR2 FQNEAQ (reference sequence). As concerns this clone: Its antigen is undetermined.

The study reverse transcribed the entire isolated RNA, so it sequenced expressed TCRB transcripts. Only in-frame clones appear in the TCRdb table, and some are missing; sequencing was by immunoSEQ multiplex PCR. The sample comprises 600,000 to 750,000 clones, roughly an eighth of which are singletons, and roughly 0.11% rests with the top ten. The sequenced sample was naive CD4+ T cells from blood. This receptor was obtained from a man aged 25-45 years with type 1 diabetes. The chain combines TRBV7-9 with TRBJ1-1; weak D call: TRBD1 (5 bases). CDR3 sequence: CASSLEWRGAFF. Here the CDR3 DNA reads TGTGCCAGCAGCTTAGAATGGAGGGGAGCTTTCTTT.